This TCR beta chain is drawn from a study of low-dose radiotherapy and immunotherapy resistance in tumors. Whole-study context: Doses of 0.5 Gy per fraction every 2 weeks, totaling 6.5 Gy, went to Cohort 1. Participants were given intravenous cyclophosphamide 200 mg/m2 every two weeks, one day before radiation and immunotherapy.

Trimming removed 6 bases at V and 4 bases at J, with 10 bases between. There are 12 residues in the CDR3. Germline-derived CDR1 and CDR2 are MNHEY and SMNVEV (reference sequence). Time point noted: before trial treatment. cDNA synthesis used a TRAV/TRBV-specific primer set for both chains. The TCRs were subjected to amplification over approximately 19 PCR cycles employing a constant-region primer in conjunction with a V-primer adapter. TCRdb reprocessed the reads with MiXCR, giving one entry per CDR3 protein. The sample consists of 75,000 to 95,000 distinct CDR3 sequences, approximately 20% of them appearing once.

This sequence joins TRBV27 and TRBJ2-7; D is possibly TRBD1 (6 bases). Sequences were derived from PBMCs, sampled before treatment. The sequence was collected from a male donor with prostate cancer. CDR3 region: CASSDRRYEQYF. DNA of the CDR3: TGTGCCAGCAGCGACAGGAGATACGAGCAGTACTTC.